This T cell receptor (beta chain) was profiled in a study of blood T cell repertoires in COVID-19. Study details: Samples of COVID-19 (acute and convalescent) were obtained from the United States, Italy and Spain.

The count of this clone is one. Deletions cut 6 bases from V and 10 bases from J, with 15 bases between. The CDR3 length is 12 residues. Germline V gene data show CDR1 as SEHNR and CDR2 as FQNEAQ (reference sequence). As processed by the authors: How many nucleated cells were present was estimated from reference gene primer amplification. Libraries were prepared by immunoSEQ multiplex PCR; TCRdb keeps only in-frame clonotypes and omits some of them. The V and J calls and clone size come from that table; D and trimming were worked out from the DNA. Seen here are tens of thousands of clones, about nine tenths observed once, and the top ten hold 2%.

This TCR derives from a young man with acute or convalescent COVID-19. The chain combines TRBV7-9 with TRBJ1-1; the D gene is possibly TRBD1 (5 bases). Sequencing input: peripheral blood. DNA for the CDR3: TGTGCCAGCAGTTTTCGACAGTTCAGAGCTTTCTTT. Protein product: CASSFRQFRAFF. Supplemented by reference TRBV7-9 and TRBJ1-1, the full variable domain reads DTGVSQNPRHKITKRGQNVTFRCDPISEHNRLYWYRQTLGQGPEFLTYFQNEAQLEKSRLLSDRFSAERPKGSFSTLEIQRTEQGDSAMYLCASSFRQFRAFFGQGTRLTVV.